Below, 22 T cell receptor beta chains from the same sample are listed, as sequenced in a study of blood T cells in healthy people across ages. For the second PCR, which ran for 7 to 11 cycles, a sample-barcoded 5' primer and a J-beta primer mix were used. TCRdb re-called the 5' RACE reads with MiXCR, one entry per CDR3 protein. The table has around 1,700,000 distinct CDR3 sequences, under 30% seen once. Source material: blood. Source of these receptors: a woman in her twenties or thirties in good health.

A remark on this clonotype: An end of the junction does not agree with germline; a read error may underlie this. The CDR3: CTSSLRTAPNSPLHF. The DNA of the CDR3 is TGTACCAGCAGCTTGCGGACAGCTCCCAATTCACCCCTCCACTTT. The chain combines TRBV7-3 with TRBJ1-6; D is possibly TRBD1 (6 bases). This CDR3 is 15 amino acids long. Germline lookup yields CDR1 SGHTA and CDR2 FQGTGA.

The genes are TRBV5-1 and TRBJ2-2, with D possibly being TRBD2 (5 bases). CDR1 and CDR2 from the germline V gene are SGHRS and YFSETQ. Trimming cost V 5 bases and J 7 bases, with 18 bases left between them. This CDR3 spans 15 amino acids. The CDR3 nucleotides read TGCGCCAGCAGGAGAGAAGGACTCGCAGGCGGGGAGCTGTTTTTT. Amino acid sequence: CASRREGLAGGELFF.

The CDR3 nucleotides read TGCGCCAGCACCTCGGGAACGGGGGGGTATTCGCAGTATTTT. Its protein is CASTSGTGGYSQYF. The rearrangement joins TRBV5-1 to TRBJ2-3; 8 nucleotides align to TRBD2. Germline V gene data show CDR1 as SGHRS and CDR2 as YFSETQ. Trimming removed 6 bases from V and 10 bases from J; junction bases left unmatched: 13. This CDR3 spans 14 amino acids.

This chain links TRBV28 with TRBJ1-6, with D perhaps matching TRBD1 (5 bases). V lost 8 bases and J 9 bases, leaving 20 bases between the germline ends. The CDR3 contains 15 residues. CDR1 and CDR2 (germline): MDHEN, SYDVKM. The CDR3 nucleotides are TGTGCCAGCGGGATAGGGGCGGATACCGTTTCACCCCTCCACTTT. It specifies CASGIGADTVSPLHF.

This clonotype came up a few times. The chain employs TRBV7-9 and TRBJ2-1; D not certain. CDR3 length equals 15 residues. The germline CDR1 and CDR2 sequences are SEHNR and FQNEAQ (reference sequence). Trimming shortened V by 2 bases and J by 5 bases, and 13 bases separated the two germline ends. This CDR3 is CASSLTDPLDNEQFF. CDR3 nucleotide sequence: TGTGCCAGCAGCTTAACTGATCCTTTGGACAATGAGCAGTTCTTC.

Remarks on this clonotype: At one end, the junction sequence differs from germline, possibly due to a read error. This sequence joins TRBV7-2 and TRBJ2-3; 7 bases are shared with TRBD2. Germline V CDR1 and CDR2: SGHTA, FQGNSA. This CDR3 region has 16 residues. The CDR3 nucleotides read TGTGCCAGCAGCTTTTTTGGGCGGGGGTTCACAGATACGCTGTATTTT. This translates into CASSFFGRGFTDTLYF.

This clonotype has just a few counts. This chain joins TRBV9 and TRBJ1-6; 11 bases map to TRBD1. The ends lost 3 bases at V and 6 bases at J; junction bases unmatched: 2. This CDR3 has 15 residues. Germline values: CDR1 SGDLS, CDR2 YYNGEE. The CDR3 sequence is CASSAGTGGNSPLHF. The CDR3 region has the DNA TGTGCCAGCAGCGCCGGGACAGGGGGTAATTCACCCCTCCACTTT.

The V and J genes are TRBV5-1 and TRBJ2-1; possible D gene TRBD1, 6 bases. The CDR3 is 14 amino acids. The ends were cut back, 7 bases at V and 7 bases at J, with 18 bases in the middle. The germline gives CDR1 SGHRS, CDR2 YFSETQ. This CDR3 is CASRSRTARNEQFF. The CDR3 DNA reads as TGCGCCAGCCGGAGCAGGACAGCCCGTAATGAGCAGTTCTTC.

This clonotype was found a few times. The chain uses TRBV7-3 and TRBJ1-2, with D hard to call. CDR3 length: 15 residues. The germline V gene encodes CDR1 SGHTA and CDR2 FQGTGA. V lost 2 bases to trimming and J lost 3 bases, with 13 bases between them. The CDR3 bases are TGTGCCAGCAGCTTAGGTGCAGTGGGTGACTATGGCTACACCTTC. As protein: CASSLGAVGDYGYTF. The whole variable domain, remainder taken from reference TRBV7-3 and TRBJ1-2, is GAGVSQTPSNKVTEKGKYVELRCDPISGHTALYWYRQSLGQGPEFLIYFQGTGAADDSGLPNDRFFAVRPEGSVSTLKIQRTERGDSAVYLCASSLGAVGDYGYTFGSGTRLTVV.

The genes are TRBV20-1 and TRBJ2-5; 8 bases are shared with TRBD2. CDR1 and CDR2 from the germline V gene are DFQATT and SNEGSKA (reference sequence). The trim removed 6 bases at V and 5 bases at J, leaving 8 bases unmatched. The CDR3 is made up of 13 amino acids. The CDR3 region is CSAPLGGRETQYF. CDR3 coding DNA: TGCAGTGCCCCCTTAGGCGGGAGGGAGACCCAGTACTTC.

V gene TRBV2 combines with J gene TRBJ1-4, with TRBD1 as a possible D gene (5 bases). Per the germline V gene, CDR1 is SNHLY and CDR2 is FYNNEI. Deletions cut 6 bases from V and 8 bases from J, with 19 bases between. This CDR3 has 15 residues. Written as DNA, the CDR3 is TGTGCCAGCAGAAACAGGTTGAGGACCGACGAAAAACTGTTTTTT. It is translated as CASRNRLRTDEKLFF.

This clonotype was seen only a few times. CDR3 nucleotides: TGTGCCAGCAGCTTAGAGGGGGGAGCCAAAAACATTCAGTACTTC. Its translation: CASSLEGGAKNIQYF. V is TRBV11-2 and J is TRBJ2-4, with D perhaps TRBD2 (6 bases). Per the germline V gene, CDR1 is SGHAT and CDR2 is FQNNGV. The CDR3 is made up of 15 amino acids. With 0 bases removed from V and 0 bases from J, the gap between germline ends came to 6 bases. Full variable domain (rest looked up from reference TRBV11-2 and TRBJ2-4): EAGVAQSPRYKIIEKRQSVAFWCNPISGHATLYWYQQILGQGPKLLIQFQNNGVVDDSQLPKDRFSAERLKGVDSTLKIQPAKLEDSAVYLCASSLEGGAKNIQYFGAGTRLSVL.

This chain uses TRBV29-1 with TRBJ2-3; 8 bases map to TRBD1. The CDR3 totals 13 residues. Germline-derived CDR1 and CDR2 are SQVTM and ANQGSEA. The V gene end was trimmed by 8 bases and the J gene end by 2 bases; junction bases not matched to a gene: 6. CDR3 protein: CSLPGQATDTQYF. DNA for the CDR3: TGCAGCTTACCGGGACAGGCCACAGATACGCAGTATTTT.

The genes are TRBV24-1 and TRBJ1-5; D call uncertain. V gave up 5 bases and J gave up 1 base, with 11 bases separating them. CDR3 length: 15 residues. CDR1 is KGHDR, CDR2 SFDVKD, per germline. CDR3 bases: TGTGCCACCAGTGGAGGGTCGGGGAGCAATCAGCCCCAGCATTTT. Amino acid sequence: CATSGGSGSNQPQHF.

The chain has TRBV7-3 and TRBJ1-1; weak D call: TRBD1 (6 bases). V was cut by 4 bases and J by 5 bases, with 11 bases left in between. The CDR3 is 13 residues long. CDR1 and CDR2 from the germline V gene are SGHTA and FQGTGA. In DNA, the CDR3 is TGTGCCAGCAGCTCCTACGGACAGACTGAAGCTTTCTTT. It is translated as CASSSYGQTEAFF.

This clonotype turned up a few times. The chain uses TRBV7-2 and TRBJ1-5, with D tentatively TRBD1 (6 bases). The germline CDR1 and CDR2 sequences are SGHTA and FQGNSA. CDR3 length: 14 residues. The V and J ends lost 5 bases and 10 bases respectively, with 18 bases between them. The CDR3 nucleotides read TGTGCCAGCAGCCCTGACAGGCCCCCCAAACCCCAGCATTTT. The encoded protein is CASSPDRPPKPQHF. The complete variable domain, with remaining parts taken from reference TRBV7-2 and TRBJ1-5, reads GAGVSQSPSNKVTEKGKDVELRCDPISGHTALYWYRQSLGQGLEFLIYFQGNSAPDKSGLPSDRFSAERTGGSVSTLTIQRTQQEDSAVYLCASSPDRPPKPQHFGDGTRLSIL.

The gene calls are TRBV27 and TRBJ2-7; D possibly corresponds to TRBD2 (8 bases). The CDR3 sequence is 14 residues long. Trimming took off 7 bases at V and 6 bases at J, with 19 bases between the two ends. Looked up from germline, CDR1 is MNHEY and CDR2 is SMNVEV (reference sequence). CDR3 amino acids: CASNNRDSGGEQYF. The CDR3 bases are TGTGCCAGCAACAATCGGGACAGCGGGGGCGAGCAGTACTTC.

This clonotype was picked up a small number of times. This chain uses TRBV30 with TRBJ2-7, with 9 bases lining up with TRBD1. The CDR3 spans 14 residues. Germline V lookup: CDR1 GTSNPN, CDR2 SVGIG (reference sequence). V shed 0 bases and J 2 bases; nucleotides not matched to a gene: 2. CDR3 residues: CAWSVRDRAYEQYF. Here the CDR3 DNA reads TGTGCCTGGAGTGTACGGGACAGGGCCTACGAGCAGTACTTC.

This chain connects TRBV5-1 to TRBJ2-1, with D hard to call. Germline V gene sequence: CDR1 SGHRS, CDR2 YFSETQ. V lost 0 bases to trimming and J lost 7 bases, with 14 bases between them. This CDR3 contains 15 residues. CDR3 sequence: CASSLGDGRRNEQFF. CDR3 nucleotide sequence: TGCGCCAGCAGCTTGGGTGACGGACGTAGGAATGAGCAGTTCTTC. Drawing the rest from reference TRBV5-1 and TRBJ2-1, the complete variable domain is KAGVTQTPRYLIKTRGQQVTLSCSPISGHRSVSWYQQTPGQGLQFLFEYFSETQRNKGNFPGRFSGRQFSNSRSEMNVSTLELGDSALYLCASSLGDGRRNEQFFGPGTRLTVL.

In this sample, this clonotype turned up a few times. The chain carries TRBV5-1 and TRBJ2-7, with D hard to call. This CDR3 region has 15 residues. Germline CDR1 SGHRS, CDR2 YFSETQ. V lost 0 bases, J lost 6 bases, and 16 bases lay in between. CDR3 region: CASSLVQLSPSEQYF. The CDR3 nucleotides read TGCGCCAGCAGCTTGGTACAACTCTCACCTAGCGAGCAGTACTTC.

The chain carries TRBV3-1 and TRBJ1-1; D not resolved. Germline V gene sequence: CDR1 LGHDT, CDR2 YNNKEL (reference sequence). Between the trimmed V and J ends, which lost 1 base and 4 bases, there was a span of 4 bases. This CDR3 contains 12 residues. DNA of the CDR3: TGTGCCAGCAGCCAAGGGCCCACTGAAGCTTTCTTT. It is translated as CASSQGPTEAFF.

Turning to this clonotype: This may be a read error: a much more frequent sequence differs by one nucleotide. The chain uses TRBV10-1 and TRBJ2-1; D is uncertain. V was shortened by 7 bases and J by 2 bases, with 12 bases between the two germline ends. Germline assignment: CDR1 WNHNN and CDR2 SYGVQD (reference sequence). This CDR3 is built from 14 residues. This CDR3 reads CASNKDDPYNEQFF. For the CDR3, the DNA is TGCGCCAGCAACAAGGACGATCCCTACAATGAGCAGTTCTTC.